This T cell receptor beta chain was identified during a study of OX40 agonist ivuxolimab in advanced cancers. About the research overall: Ivuxolimab, an antibody acting as an agonist of OX40 (CD134), was used to treat patients.

Generated by immunoSEQ multiplex PCR, the TCRdb table keeps only in-frame clones and is missing some. In the table there are about 120,000 clones, around 91% of which are singletons. Trimming removed 4 bases from V and 8 bases from J; junction bases left unmatched: 18. CDR1 is LNHDA and CDR2 is SQIVND in the germline V gene (reference sequence). The CDR3 sequence is 17 residues long. With regard to this clone: What it recognizes is unknown.

Study observations and caveats: At doses 0.1 to 3.0 mg/kg, CD4+ and CD8+ clones expanded.

This clonotype was obtained from an adult with an advanced solid tumor such as melanoma, head and neck, liver or kidney cancer. The chain joins TRBV19 to TRBJ1-2, with 8 bases that match TRBD1. Sample: CD4+ or CD8+ T cells sorted from blood, taken in a trial of the OX40 agonist ivuxolimab. CDR3: CASSTSGTGSVGSGYTF. DNA of the CDR3: TGTGCCAGTAGTACTTCCGGGACAGGATCCGTCGGCTCCGGCTACACCTTC. The entire variable domain, with the rest obtained from reference TRBV19 and TRBJ1-2, is as follows: DGGITQSPKYLFRKEGQNVTLSCEQNLNHDAMYWYRQDPGQGLRLIYYSQIVNDFQKGDIAEGYSVSREKKESFPLTVTSAQKNPTAFYLCASSTSGTGSVGSGYTFGSGTRLTVV.